One sample yielded the 32 T cell receptor beta chains listed below, sequenced in a study of beta chain features in type 1 diabetes. Study-level findings and limits: TCRB CDR3 length was moderately but significantly reduced in all four CD4+ subsets of Type 1 diabetes patients.

The antigens these receptors bind are not known. The isolated RNA, all of it, was reverse transcribed, so expressed TCRB transcripts were what got sequenced. Data came from immunoSEQ multiplex PCR; TCRdb stores just in-frame clones and leaves some out. The profile shows some 140,000 clones, approximately 10% of them singletons. The sample taken for sequencing was central memory CD4+ T cells from blood. Source of these receptors: a man under 40 with type 1 diabetes.

This clone was counted many times. The chain recombines TRBV7-2 with TRBJ1-5; D perhaps matches TRBD1 (6 bases). Germline V gives CDR1 SGHTA, CDR2 FQGNSA. This CDR3 is 13 amino acids long. The V gene lost 4 bases and the J gene lost 2 bases, with 6 bases spanning the gap. CDR3 in amino acids: CASSYRGNQPQHF. The CDR3 DNA sequence: TGTGCCAGCAGCTACAGGGGCAATCAGCCCCAGCATTTT. The complete variable domain, with remaining parts taken from reference TRBV7-2 and TRBJ1-5, reads GAGVSQSPSNKVTEKGKDVELRCDPISGHTALYWYRQSLGQGLEFLIYFQGNSAPDKSGLPSDRFSAERTGGSVSTLTIQRTQQEDSAVYLCASSYRGNQPQHFGDGTRLSIL.

The gene calls are TRBV11-2 and TRBJ1-1; 8 nucleotides agree with TRBD1. Germline-derived CDR1 and CDR2 are SGHAT and FQNNGV. This CDR3 is built from 12 residues. With V trimmed by 5 bases and J by 10 bases, 6 bases remained unmatched. The chain's CDR3 is CASSSGQGSAFF. CDR3 sequence (DNA): TGTGCCAGCAGCAGCGGACAGGGCTCAGCTTTCTTT.

This clone was detected many times. Different DNA sequences within this sample yield the same CDR3. The chain carries TRBV29-1 and TRBJ2-3; D is undetermined. Germline V gene data show CDR1 as SQVTM and CDR2 as ANQGSEA. This CDR3 contains 11 residues. Trimming shortened V by 1 base and J by 4 bases, and 3 bases separated the two germline ends. The CDR3, as DNA: TGCAGCGTTGAAGGCGCAGATACGCAGTATTTT. This sequence encodes CSVEGADTQYF.

The chain employs TRBV6-5 and TRBJ1-1, with D perhaps matching TRBD1 (5 bases). This CDR3 contains 13 residues. V was pared by 8 bases and J by 5 bases, with 15 bases between. Germline CDR1 reads MNHEY; CDR2 reads SVGAGI. The CDR3 DNA sequence: TGTGCCAGCTCTGGCGTCAGGGAAACTGAAGCTTTCTTT. The encoded protein is CASSGVRETEAFF.

This clone has only a few counts. The chain uses TRBV4-1 and TRBJ1-1; no firm D call. Trimming took 2 bases from V and 0 from J, leaving 13 bases between them. The CDR3 is made up of 16 amino acids. Germline V gene data show CDR1 as MGHRA and CDR2 as YSYEKL. For the CDR3, the DNA is TGCGCCAGCAGCCAACGGGCGGAGGCCATGAACACTGAAGCTTTCTTT. Amino acids: CASSQRAEAMNTEAFF.

The chain has TRBV28 and TRBJ2-3; tentative D call: TRBD1 (5 bases). CDR3 size: 12 residues. From germline, CDR1 is MDHEN and CDR2 SYDVKM. The V end was cut by 11 bases, the J end by 8 bases, with 17 bases between. In DNA form, the CDR3 reads TGTGCCGGCGGCCAGGGAATGGGTACGCAGTATTTT. Translating gives CAGGQGMGTQYF. The full variable domain, rest sourced from reference TRBV28 and TRBJ2-3, is DVKVTQSSRYLVKRTGEKVFLECVQDMDHENMFWYRQDPGLGLRLIYFSYDVKMKEKGDIPEGYSVSREKKERFSLILESASTNQTSMYLCAGGQGMGTQYFGPGTRLTVL.

The chain uses TRBV6-6 and TRBJ2-3; 9 nucleotides line up with TRBD2. Germline V CDR1 and CDR2: MNHNY, SVGAGI (reference sequence). After removal of 3 bases from V and 6 bases from J, the junction contained 10 bases not matched to a gene. This CDR3 contains 16 residues. The DNA of the CDR3 is TGTGCCAGCAGTTATCAACAGCGGGGGGCGGGGGATACGCAGTATTTT. This translates into CASSYQQRGAGDTQYF.

The chain has TRBV7-2 and TRBJ1-1; D is ambiguous. V dropped 5 bases and J dropped 1 base, with 11 bases sitting between them. Germline-derived CDR1 and CDR2 are SGHTA and FQGNSA. This CDR3 region has 14 residues. DNA for the CDR3: TGTGCCAGCAGCACCGCTGACAAGAACACTGAAGCTTTCTTT. This gives the protein CASSTADKNTEAFF.

The V gene is TRBV19, the J gene TRBJ1-2; maybe TRBD1 (6 bases). The CDR3 runs 15 residues. Trimming left V 5 bases short and J 7 bases short, with 20 bases between. Germline assignment: CDR1 LNHDA and CDR2 SQIVND (reference sequence). CDR3 coding DNA: TGTGCCAGTAGTTACTCTCCTACCCAGGGGATTGGCTACACCTTC. It yields the protein CASSYSPTQGIGYTF.

A few counts support this clone. The same CDR3 arises from other DNA sequences in this sample as well. V usage is TRBV7-9 and J usage is TRBJ1-5; TRBD1 might be the D (5 bases). Deletions cut 5 bases from V and 7 bases from J, with 9 bases between. The CDR3 is 12 residues long. Germline CDR1 and CDR2: SEHNR and FQNEAQ (reference sequence). The CDR3 DNA follows: TGTGCCAGCAGCCGAGACAGCCAGCCCCAGCATTTT. It specifies CASSRDSQPQHF.

The CDR3 region is CASSGTGGSPLHF. The DNA of the CDR3 is TGTGCCAGTTCCGGGACAGGGGGTTCACCCCTCCACTTT. The genes are TRBV2 and TRBJ1-6, with 11 positions matching TRBD1. The ends lost 9 bases at V and 9 bases at J; junction bases unmatched: 4. CDR1 and CDR2 (germline): SNHLY, FYNNEI. The CDR3 contains 13 residues.

This clone was counted many times. This chain connects TRBV30 to TRBJ2-3; 7 nucleotides agree with TRBD2. This CDR3 has 13 residues. CDR1 is GTSNPN and CDR2 is SVGIG in the germline V gene (reference sequence). With 2 bases clipped from V and 4 bases from J, the junction kept 3 bases outside the gene matches. The CDR3 DNA reads as TGTGCCTGGAGTATGGCGGGGGCAGATACGCAGTATTTT. Its protein product is CAWSMAGADTQYF.

This chain connects TRBV7-9 to TRBJ2-5, with a weak D call TRBD2 (6 bases). Deletions cut 5 bases from V and 5 bases from J, with 9 bases between. Germline V gives CDR1 SEHNR, CDR2 FQNEAQ (reference sequence). This CDR3 contains 12 residues. The CDR3 reads CASSPGRETQYF. CDR3 sequence (DNA): TGTGCCAGCAGCCCAGGGAGGGAGACCCAGTACTTC.

J is TRBJ2-7 and V is TRBV28, with TRBD1 matching over 10 bases. Germline lookup yields CDR1 MDHEN and CDR2 SYDVKM. V lost 6 bases and J lost 5; bases outside the gene matches: 13. CDR3 length: 16 amino acids. The CDR3: CASSTERDRGVDEQYF. CDR3 DNA: TGTGCCAGCAGCACCGAAAGGGACAGGGGTGTCGACGAGCAGTACTTC.

This clone was picked up a small number of times. This chain uses TRBV9 with TRBJ2-6; 9 bases line up with TRBD1. Germline trimming cut 3 bases from V and 3 bases from J; bases unmatched to any gene: 13. Germline assignment: CDR1 SGDLS and CDR2 YYNGEE. The CDR3 spans 19 residues. The CDR3 DNA reads as TGTGCCAGCAGCGCCCGAGAGGGACAGGGAGTAGGTGGGGCCAACGTCCTGACTTTC. It specifies CASSAREGQGVGGANVLTF.

This clone turned up a few times. The chain recombines TRBV7-9 with TRBJ2-3; TRBD1 is a possible D gene (5 bases). The CDR3 runs to 13 residues. V lost 2 bases, J lost 3 bases, and 6 bases lay in between. Germline CDR1 reads SEHNR; CDR2 reads FQNEAQ (reference sequence). In DNA form, the CDR3 reads TGTGCCAGCAGCTTACAGGGAACAGATACGCAGTATTTT. Its translation is CASSLQGTDTQYF.

This clone came up a few times. J is TRBJ1-4 and V is TRBV5-1; TRBD1 agrees at 10 bases. Germline V CDR1 and CDR2: SGHRS, YFSETQ. The V segment lost 4 bases and the J segment 6 bases; nucleotides outside the gene matches: 6. The CDR3 contains 15 residues. CDR3 bases: TGCGCCAGCAGCCAGACGGGACAGGGGCATGAAAAACTGTTTTTT. It yields the protein CASSQTGQGHEKLFF.

CDR3 region: CASSIPGANIQYF. In DNA, the CDR3 is TGTGCCAGTAGTATACCAGGGGCGAACATTCAGTACTTC. This chain connects TRBV19 to TRBJ2-4; maybe TRBD1 (6 bases). The V gene lost 2 bases and the J gene lost 7 bases, with 9 bases spanning the gap. Germline loops: CDR1 LNHDA, CDR2 SQIVND (reference sequence). This CDR3 spans 13 amino acids.

This clone was observed a few times. This chain joins TRBV9 and TRBJ2-1, with TRBD2 identical over 7 bases. V was clipped by 4 bases and J by 0 bases; unmatched bases: 7. Germline V gene lookup returns CDR1 SGDLS and CDR2 YYNGEE. The CDR3 contains 16 residues. This chain's CDR3 is CASSTQGLVSYNEQFF. DNA for the CDR3: TGTGCCAGCAGCACCCAAGGACTAGTCTCCTACAATGAGCAGTTCTTC.

The rearrangement uses TRBV7-2 and TRBJ1-1; 7 bases fit TRBD1. The CDR3 is 15 amino acids. After removal of 7 bases from V and 4 bases from J, the junction contained 12 bases not matched to a gene. The germline CDR1 and CDR2 sequences are SGHTA and FQGNSA. CDR3 sequence: CASNSKAGGITEAFF. CDR3 nucleotide sequence: TGTGCCAGCAACTCCAAGGCAGGGGGTATCACTGAAGCTTTCTTT.

This clone has just a few counts. The chain employs TRBV19 and TRBJ2-3, with 14 bases that match TRBD2. Germline V gene sequence: CDR1 LNHDA, CDR2 SQIVND (reference sequence). The trim removed 5 bases at V and 2 bases at J, leaving 6 bases unmatched. This CDR3 has 17 residues. The CDR3 DNA reads TGTGCCAGTAGTCCCCGACTAGCGGGGGGGGACACAGATACGCAGTATTTT. This sequence encodes CASSPRLAGGDTDTQYF.

This clone came up a few times. The J gene is TRBJ1-5, the V gene TRBV29-1, with 7 bases that match TRBD1. The V gene end was trimmed by 7 bases and the J gene end by 2 bases; junction bases not matched to a gene: 5. CDR1 SQVTM and CDR2 ANQGSEA come from the germline V gene. The CDR3 spans 13 residues. CDR3 in DNA: TGCAGCGCATCTGGACAGGGCAATCAGCCCCAGCATTTT. Protein: CSASGQGNQPQHF.

This clone appeared many times. The chain uses TRBV2 and TRBJ2-3; the match to TRBD2 covers 10 bases. The CDR3 is made up of 13 amino acids. Germline V gene sequence: CDR1 SNHLY, CDR2 FYNNEI. The V gene end was trimmed by 8 bases and the J gene end by 5 bases; junction bases not matched to a gene: 4. CDR3 sequence: CASGLAELDTQYF. The CDR3 bases are TGTGCCAGCGGACTAGCGGAACTAGATACGCAGTATTTT.

This clone was picked up a small number of times. The genes are TRBV7-2 and TRBJ1-5; possibly TRBD1 for D (5 bases). V lost 5 bases and J 4 bases, leaving 18 bases between the germline ends. The germline V gene encodes CDR1 SGHTA and CDR2 FQGNSA. The CDR3 is 16 residues long. DNA for the CDR3: TGTGCCAGCAGCCCAGGATGGGGGGGATCGAATCAGCCCCAGCATTTT. This gives the protein CASSPGWGGSNQPQHF.

The chain uses TRBV5-4 and TRBJ1-1; 11 bases align to TRBD1. The ends lost 4 bases at V and 1 base at J; junction bases unmatched: 6. Germline loops: CDR1 SGHNT, CDR2 YYREEE (reference sequence). This CDR3 has 16 amino acids. As DNA, the CDR3 is TGTGCCAGCAGCAGCCGGGACAGGGGGGGGAACACTGAAGCTTTCTTT. It specifies CASSSRDRGGNTEAFF.

This clone was counted only a few times. CDR3 sequence (DNA): TGTGCCAGCAGCTCTGGACTCGAAGGGGAGCAGTTCTTC. The encoded protein is CASSSGLEGEQFF. The chain carries TRBV11-2 and TRBJ2-1; D is possibly TRBD2 (5 bases). The CDR3 has 13 amino acids. Trimming pared 4 bases from V and 10 bases from J, leaving 14 bases between. Germline lookup yields CDR1 SGHAT and CDR2 FQNNGV.

This clone was counted a few times. Other DNA sequences of this sample code for an identical CDR3. This chain connects TRBV18 to TRBJ1-1; 8 bases align to TRBD1. J lost 0 bases, V lost 2 bases, and 2 bases had no gene match. The CDR3 is 15 amino acids. The germline V gene encodes CDR1 KGHSH and CDR2 LQKENI. CDR3 amino acids: CASSPGQGMNTEAFF. In DNA form, the CDR3 reads TGTGCCAGCTCACCAGGACAGGGTATGAACACTGAAGCTTTCTTT.

The rearrangement joins TRBV2 to TRBJ2-2; D unresolved. Germline V gene sequence: CDR1 SNHLY, CDR2 FYNNEI. V shed 1 base and J shed 6 bases, with 9 bases lying between them. The CDR3 has 14 amino acids. CDR3 residues: CASSEGWLAGELFF. The CDR3 DNA sequence: TGTGCCAGCAGTGAAGGTTGGCTCGCCGGGGAGCTGTTTTTT.

This rearrangement joins TRBV7-8 to TRBJ2-2; D gene unclear. In germline, CDR1 is SGHVS, CDR2 FQNEAQ. The CDR3 has 13 amino acids. V dropped 5 bases and J dropped 6 bases, with 10 bases sitting between them. The CDR3 is CASSAVVAGELFF. The DNA of the CDR3 is TGTGCCAGCAGCGCGGTCGTGGCCGGGGAGCTGTTTTTT.

The chain uses TRBV6-1 and TRBJ1-2; D gene ambiguous. CDR1 and CDR2 (germline): MNHNS, SASEGT. V was cut by 5 bases and J by 5 bases, with 12 bases left in between. The CDR3 spans 13 residues. The CDR3 protein is CASSLPPGYGYTF. The CDR3 region has the DNA TGTGCCAGCAGTCTACCGCCAGGTTATGGCTACACCTTC.

This clone was seen more than once but under ten times. V gene TRBV2 combines with J gene TRBJ2-1; TRBD2 might be the D (5 bases). Germline loops: CDR1 SNHLY, CDR2 FYNNEI. The CDR3 contains 15 residues. The V end lost 8 bases, the J end lost 0 bases, and 14 bases lay between the germline ends. The CDR3 nucleotides read TGTGCCAGCCGGCAAGGAGCGGTCTCCTACAATGAGCAGTTCTTC. Translating it yields CASRQGAVSYNEQFF.

This clone was detected only a few times. The DNA for the CDR3 is TGTGCCAGCAGTGAAGCGGCCAGGTCCGCTTTCTTT. Translating gives CASSEAARSAFF. This chain links TRBV2 with TRBJ1-1; D gene uncertain. The CDR3 contains 12 residues. The V end was cut by 0 bases, the J end by 11 bases, with 10 bases between. Germline V gene lookup returns CDR1 SNHLY and CDR2 FYNNEI.